One and the same sample provided the 2 T cell receptor beta chains below, sequenced in a study of response to subunit inactivated influenza vaccine. One entry per CDR3 protein results from TCRdb running MiXCR on the RT-PCR reads. This sample has about 520,000 distinct CDR3 sequences, with about 25% found just once. Sequenced material: CD4+ T cells sorted from PBMCs, taken about 5 days after vaccination. These receptor sequences come from a man aged 50 to 60 who received an inactivated influenza vaccine.

The CDR3 nucleotides are TGTGCCAGCAGCCCCGGACAGCCCCCGACCCAGTACTTC. It is translated as CASSPGQPPTQYF. J is TRBJ2-5 and V is TRBV14, with D tentatively TRBD1 (6 bases). The germline CDR1 and CDR2 sequences are SGHDN and FVKESK. V was trimmed by 4 bases and J by 7 bases, leaving 13 bases between them. There are 13 residues in the CDR3.

There are a few counts of this clonotype. The rearrangement links TRBV21-1 to TRBJ2-1; the table's D call, TRBD1, was not checked against the DNA. TRBV21-1 is an annotated pseudogene. This CDR3 has 17 residues. The CDR3 loop reads CASSSEPTGGVYNEQFF. The DNA of the CDR3 is TGTGCCAGCAGCAGCGAACCGACAGGCGGAGTTTACAATGAGCAGTTCTTC.